A single sample is the source of the 10 T cell receptor beta chains below, sequenced in a study of identical twins. In TCRdb, the 5' RACE reads were re-called with MiXCR into one record per CDR3 protein. The sample records hundreds of thousands of distinct CDR3 sequences, 20% to 25% being singletons. The sample was also reused in another study, on yellow fever vaccine responses in identical twins.

The specimen sequenced was CD4+ T cells sorted from blood. The receptor source for this set is a young woman in good health.

The chain links TRBV5-1 to TRBJ2-7; a weak D match, TRBD1 (6 bases). Trimming stripped 3 bases from V and 7 bases from J, with 14 bases between. Germline CDR1 and CDR2: SGHRS and YFSETQ. The CDR3 is 13 residues long. CDR3 amino acids: CASSYSARGEQYF. CDR3 DNA: TGCGCCAGCAGCTACTCAGCCAGGGGAGAGCAGTACTTC. Drawing the rest from reference TRBV5-1 and TRBJ2-7, the complete variable domain is KAGVTQTPRYLIKTRGQQVTLSCSPISGHRSVSWYQQTPGQGLQFLFEYFSETQRNKGNFPGRFSGRQFSNSRSEMNVSTLELGDSALYLCASSYSARGEQYFGPGTRLTVT.

This clonotype was counted only a few times. This chain joins TRBV28 and TRBJ1-1; D not resolved. V lost 3 bases and J 4 bases, leaving 15 bases between the germline ends. Per the germline V gene, CDR1 is MDHEN and CDR2 is SYDVKM. The CDR3 totals 15 residues. CDR3 loop: CASSFSYGRGTEAFF. The DNA of the CDR3 is TGTGCCAGCAGTTTCTCCTACGGACGGGGCACTGAAGCTTTCTTT.

V usage is TRBV20-1 and J usage is TRBJ2-1; 11 bases match TRBD2. The length of the CDR3 is 16 residues. The germline gives CDR1 DFQATT, CDR2 SNEGSKA (reference sequence). The V gene end was trimmed by 6 bases and the J gene end by 6 bases; junction bases not matched to a gene: 13. The CDR3 nucleotides read TGCAGTGCCACAACGTTTAGCGGGAGGGTGTCCAATGAGCAGTTCTTC. It codes for CSATTFSGRVSNEQFF.

The V and J genes are TRBV20-1 and TRBJ2-7; D may be TRBD1 (5 bases). The CDR3 is made up of 15 amino acids. CDR1 is DFQATT, CDR2 SNEGSKA, per germline (reference sequence). Trimming took 2 bases from V and 3 from J, leaving 17 bases between them. This CDR3 reads CSARKDRQTNYEQYF. CDR3 DNA: TGCAGTGCTAGAAAAGATAGACAGACAAACTACGAGCAGTACTTC.

This clonotype was seen a handful of times. J is TRBJ1-3 and V is TRBV7-8, with D unclear. The germline V and J ends were trimmed by 4 bases and 10 bases, with 14 bases remaining between them. CDR1 and CDR2 from the germline V gene are SGHVS and FQNEAQ. The CDR3 has 13 residues. The CDR3 DNA is TGTGCCAGCAGCTCAGCCCTACTGAATACCATATATTTT. Amino acids: CASSSALLNTIYF.

The chain links TRBV24-1 to TRBJ2-2; 7 bases line up with TRBD1. The CDR3 spans 17 residues. The trim removed 5 bases at V and 0 bases at J, leaving 8 bases unmatched. Germline V CDR1 and CDR2: KGHDR, SFDVKD. As DNA, the CDR3 is TGTGCCACCAGTGGAAGACAGGGAGCCCCGAACACCGGGGAGCTGTTTTTT. Its protein is CATSGRQGAPNTGELFF.

In this sample, this clonotype turned up many times. The chain employs TRBV24-1 and TRBJ2-1, with TRBD1 matching 9 bases. V was clipped by 3 bases and J by 1 base; unmatched bases: 9. CDR1 and CDR2 from the germline V gene are KGHDR and SFDVKD. The CDR3 loop spans 18 amino acids. In DNA, the CDR3 is TGTGCCACCAGTGATACCGCCGGACAGGGGCAATCCTACAATGAGCAGTTCTTC. Protein product: CATSDTAGQGQSYNEQFF.

The chain links TRBV7-8 to TRBJ2-2; TRBD1 matches at 9 bases. Germline loops: CDR1 SGHVS, CDR2 FQNEAQ. There are 15 residues in the CDR3. V lost 5 bases to trimming and J lost 8 bases; unmatched junction nucleotides: 9. The DNA of the CDR3 is TGTGCCAGCAGCCAGAGGACAGGGGCTAGGGGGGAGCTGTTTTTT. Translating it yields CASSQRTGARGELFF.

This clonotype came up a few times. The rearrangement uses TRBV7-9 and TRBJ2-7; tentatively, D is TRBD2 (5 bases). This CDR3 is 17 amino acids long. Germline CDR1 reads SEHNR; CDR2 reads FQNEAQ (reference sequence). The V and J ends lost 2 bases and 1 base respectively, with 18 bases between them. Written as DNA, the CDR3 is TGTGCCAGCAGCTTAAGCCGCGGTACCCCGGGGTCCTACGAGCAGTACTTC. This translates into CASSLSRGTPGSYEQYF.

The chain employs TRBV9 and TRBJ2-1; weak D call: TRBD1 (8 bases). The V end lost 3 bases, the J end lost 3 bases, and 19 bases lay between the germline ends. Looked up from germline, CDR1 is SGDLS and CDR2 is YYNGEE. The CDR3 is 17 amino acids. CDR3 DNA sequence: TGTGCCAGCAGCGCCACAGGGGGTTCGGGGGGCTACAATGAGCAGTTCTTC. Its translation: CASSATGGSGGYNEQFF.